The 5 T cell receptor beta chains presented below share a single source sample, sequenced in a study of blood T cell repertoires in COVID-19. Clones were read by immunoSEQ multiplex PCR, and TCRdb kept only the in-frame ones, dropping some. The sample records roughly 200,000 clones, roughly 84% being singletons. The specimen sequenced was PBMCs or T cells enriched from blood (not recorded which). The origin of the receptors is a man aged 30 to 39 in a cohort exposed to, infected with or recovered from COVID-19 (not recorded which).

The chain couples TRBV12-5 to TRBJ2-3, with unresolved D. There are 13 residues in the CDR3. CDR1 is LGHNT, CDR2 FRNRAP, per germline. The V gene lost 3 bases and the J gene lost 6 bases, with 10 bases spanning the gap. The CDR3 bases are TGTGCTAGTGGTTTAAACAGATACGATACGCAGTATTTT. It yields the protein CASGLNRYDTQYF.

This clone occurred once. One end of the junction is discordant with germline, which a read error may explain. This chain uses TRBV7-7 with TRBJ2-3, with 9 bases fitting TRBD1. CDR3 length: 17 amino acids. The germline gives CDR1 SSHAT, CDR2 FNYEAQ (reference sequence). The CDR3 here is CASSLTTGQGRTDTQYF. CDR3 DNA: TGTGCTAGCAGCTTAACCACGGGACAGGGAAGGACAGATACGCAGTATTTT.

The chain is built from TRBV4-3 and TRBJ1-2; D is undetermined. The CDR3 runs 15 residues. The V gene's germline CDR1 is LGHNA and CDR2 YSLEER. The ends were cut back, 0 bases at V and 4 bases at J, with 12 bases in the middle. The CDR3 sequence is CASSQETGASYGYTF. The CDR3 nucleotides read TGCGCCAGCAGCCAAGAGACGGGAGCGAGCTATGGCTACACCTTC.

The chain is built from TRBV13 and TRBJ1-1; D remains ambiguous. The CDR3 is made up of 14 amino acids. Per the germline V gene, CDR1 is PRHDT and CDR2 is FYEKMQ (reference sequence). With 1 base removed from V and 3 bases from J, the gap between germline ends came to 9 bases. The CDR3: CASSLEARYTEAFF. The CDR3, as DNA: TGTGCCAGCAGCTTAGAAGCGAGATACACTGAAGCTTTCTTT. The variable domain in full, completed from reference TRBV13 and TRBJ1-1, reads AAGVIQSPRHLIKEKRETATLKCYPIPRHDTVYWYQQGPGQDPQFLISFYEKMQSDKGSIPDRFSAQQFSDYHSELNMSSLELGDSALYFCASSLEARYTEAFFGQGTRLTVV.

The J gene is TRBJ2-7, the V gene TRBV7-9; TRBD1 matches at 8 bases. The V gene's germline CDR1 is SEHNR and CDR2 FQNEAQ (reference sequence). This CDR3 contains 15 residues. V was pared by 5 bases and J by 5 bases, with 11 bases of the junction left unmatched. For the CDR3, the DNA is TGTGCCAGCAGCCGGACGATCGAGACAGGGGACGAGCAGTACTTC. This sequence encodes CASSRTIETGDEQYF.